This T cell receptor beta chain is drawn from a study of shared clonotypes between healthy human individuals. Overall study results and limits: The naive CD4 repertoires of a few donors were compared, and approximately 4.5% of clonotypes were shared.

Notes on this clone: What it recognizes is unknown.

The test was conducted at deep level. For every subset, genomic DNA was evenly distributed across several immunoSEQ plates. TCRdb's table, derived via immunoSEQ multiplex PCR, lists solely in-frame clones and lacks some. The table has approximately 640,000 clones, 72% seen once; the top ten hold 1.5% to 2%. This CDR3 region has 16 residues. Germline CDR1 MGHRA, CDR2 YSYEKL. V was pared by 2 bases and J by 0 bases, with 11 bases between. Specimen: memory CD4+ T cells sorted from blood. Subset defined: CD45RA-negative fraction. The chain couples TRBV4-1 to TRBJ2-4, with D possibly matching TRBD1 (6 bases). This receptor was taken from a woman aged 30 to 39 in good health. In DNA, the CDR3 is TGCGCCAGCAGCCAACCTAACAGGGAAGCCAAAAACATTCAGTACTTC. It encodes CASSQPNREAKNIQYF.